Each of the 32 T cell receptor beta chains below was sequenced from the same sample in a study of T cell responses to AZD1222 COVID-19 vaccine. Some clones are missing from TCRdb's copy, which holds only in-frame ones; the method was immunoSEQ multiplex PCR. Altogether around 150,000 clones are present, around 90% being singletons, with the ten largest covering about 3.3%. This specimen consisted of peripheral blood, obtained 28 days after the second AZD1222 dose. The receptor source for this set is an adult who received the AZD1222 COVID-19 vaccine.

V is TRBV29-1 and J is TRBJ1-4, with D hard to call. There are 13 residues in the CDR3. The germline V and J ends were trimmed by 5 bases and 3 bases, with 10 bases remaining between them. Germline CDR1 reads SQVTM; CDR2 reads ANQGSEA. The CDR3 nucleotides read TGCAGCGTTTTTAGGACGGCTAATGAAAAACTGTTTTTT. Residues: CSVFRTANEKLFF. Looking up the rest from reference TRBV29-1 and TRBJ1-4 gives the full variable domain: SAVISQKPSRDICQRGTSLTIQCQVDSQVTMMFWYRQQPGQSLTLIATANQGSEATYESGFVIDKFPISRPNLTFSTLTVSNMSPEDSSIYLCSVFRTANEKLFFGSGTQLSVL.

V and J are TRBV25-1 and TRBJ2-7; a weak D match, TRBD2 (6 bases). V was trimmed by 4 bases and J by 8 bases, leaving 18 bases between them. CDR1 is MGHDK, CDR2 SYGVNS, per germline. The CDR3 runs 14 residues. The chain's CDR3 is CASSGGGSAIKQYF. The CDR3 coding sequence is TGTGCCAGCAGTGGTGGGGGGTCGGCGATAAAGCAGTACTTC.

The chain joins TRBV7-3 to TRBJ2-5; no firm D call. The CDR3 is 13 residues long. Deletions cut 2 bases from V and 6 bases from J, with 10 bases between. Germline assignment: CDR1 SGHTA and CDR2 FQGTGA. CDR3 sequence: CASSLELTQTQYF. The CDR3 DNA follows: TGTGCCAGCAGCTTAGAGTTAACGCAGACCCAGTACTTC.

The chain couples TRBV19 to TRBJ1-1, with D possibly being TRBD1 (6 bases). CDR1 LNHDA and CDR2 SQIVND come from the germline V gene (reference sequence). The CDR3 has 14 amino acids. Trimming took off 5 bases at V and 1 base at J, with 11 bases between the two ends. CDR3 nucleotides: TGTGCCAGTAGTGCTAGGGGGAAGAACACTGAAGCTTTCTTT. Amino acids: CASSARGKNTEAFF. Full variable domain (remainder filled in from reference TRBV19 and TRBJ1-1): DGGITQSPKYLFRKEGQNVTLSCEQNLNHDAMYWYRQDPGQGLRLIYYSQIVNDFQKGDIAEGYSVSREKKESFPLTVTSAQKNPTAFYLCASSARGKNTEAFFGQGTRLTVV.

The V call is TRBV2, the J call TRBJ1-5; D gene ambiguous. This CDR3 is 13 amino acids long. Germline CDR1 SNHLY, CDR2 FYNNEI. Trimming pared 5 bases from V and 5 bases from J, leaving 10 bases between. In nucleotides, the CDR3 is TGTGCCAGCAGTCCATCCGGGGATCAGCCCCAGCATTTT. Translating it yields CASSPSGDQPQHF.

The chain uses TRBV28 and TRBJ1-2; TRBD1 agrees at 7 bases. V lost 7 bases to trimming and J lost 6 bases; unmatched junction nucleotides: 17. The CDR3 has 16 amino acids. CDR1 and CDR2 from the germline V gene are MDHEN and SYDVKM. DNA for the CDR3: TGTGCCAGCACGCACCCTACAGGGGTCGGTTCGCATGGCTACACCTTC. Its protein is CASTHPTGVGSHGYTF.

This clone is a singleton in its sample. CDR3 DNA sequence: TGTGCCAGCAGCTACCGACAGGGGGCGGTTTCACCCCTCCACTTT. It is translated as CASSYRQGAVSPLHF. The J gene is TRBJ1-6, the V gene TRBV6-5, with 10 bases aligning to TRBD1. V trimming: 6 bases; J trimming: 9 bases; junction bases outside the gene matches: 8. Germline V gives CDR1 MNHEY, CDR2 SVGAGI. The CDR3 has 15 amino acids.

The rearrangement joins TRBV25-1 to TRBJ1-4; D is uncertain. From germline, CDR1 is MGHDK and CDR2 SYGVNS. V shed 0 bases and J shed 6 bases, with 17 bases lying between them. This CDR3 spans 17 amino acids. The CDR3 DNA is TGTGCCAGCAGTGAATATAGTGATAGGGTGGGCGATGAAAAACTGTTTTTT. Translated: CASSEYSDRVGDEKLFF.

This chain joins TRBV3-1 (or the pseudogene TRBV3-2) and TRBJ1-2; D remains ambiguous. Trimming pared 3 bases from V and 4 bases from J, leaving 9 bases between. The CDR3 has 13 amino acids. Germline V gene data show CDR1 as LGHDT and CDR2 as YNNKEL (reference sequence). The CDR3 coding sequence is TGTGCCAGCAGCCAGGGGAATGCCTATGGCTACACCTTC. Protein product: CASSQGNAYGYTF.

V is TRBV18 and J is TRBJ1-2, with D perhaps matching TRBD1 (6 bases). Germline CDR1 is KGHSH and CDR2 is LQKENI. V lost 1 base to trimming and J lost 6 bases, with 9 bases between them. This CDR3 has 13 amino acids. The DNA of the CDR3 is TGTGCCAGCTCACCACAGGGGGAACATGGCTACACCTTC. It translates to CASSPQGEHGYTF. The complete variable domain, with remaining parts taken from reference TRBV18 and TRBJ1-2, reads NAGVMQNPRHLVRRRGQEARLRCSPMKGHSHVYWYRQLPEEGLKFMVYLQKENIIDESGMPKERFSAEFPKEGPSILRIQQVVRGDSAAYFCASSPQGEHGYTFGSGTRLTVV.

The chain carries TRBV19 and TRBJ2-7, with 10 bases fitting TRBD1. CDR1 LNHDA and CDR2 SQIVND come from the germline V gene (reference sequence). This CDR3 is 14 amino acids long. Losses at the gene ends were 8 bases for V and 5 bases for J; bases not matched to a gene: 9. CDR3 in DNA: TGTGCCAGTCGGGACAGGGGTAGATTGGACGAGCAGTACTTC. Encoded protein: CASRDRGRLDEQYF. Full variable domain (outside the CDR3, taken from reference TRBV19 and TRBJ2-7): DGGITQSPKYLFRKEGQNVTLSCEQNLNHDAMYWYRQDPGQGLRLIYYSQIVNDFQKGDIAEGYSVSREKKESFPLTVTSAQKNPTAFYLCASRDRGRLDEQYFGPGTRLTVT.

This chain links TRBV6-1 with TRBJ2-1; 8 nucleotides agree with TRBD2. V shed 2 bases, J shed 3 bases, and the junction held 9 bases outside the gene matches. The CDR3 runs to 17 residues. Germline CDR1 reads MNHNS; CDR2 reads SASEGT. In DNA, the CDR3 is TGTGCCAGCAGTGAAACCATTCTAGCGGGCGTCTACAATGAGCAGTTCTTC. Translation: CASSETILAGVYNEQFF.

The gene calls are TRBV7-8 and TRBJ1-4; the D gene is possibly TRBD1 (5 bases). Germline V lookup: CDR1 SGHVS, CDR2 FQNEAQ. V gave up 3 bases and J gave up 8 bases, with 16 bases separating them. The CDR3 sequence is 15 residues long. The CDR3 DNA follows: TGTGCCAGCAGCTTTGGGGGGGGGTTTATCGAAAAACTGTTTTTT. This gives the protein CASSFGGGFIEKLFF.

The gene calls are TRBV7-2 and TRBJ1-6; D is undetermined. The V gene lost 3 bases and the J gene lost 4 bases, with 1 base spanning the gap. Per germline, CDR1 SGHTA and CDR2 FQGNSA. The CDR3 has 12 residues. The CDR3, as DNA: TGTGCCAGCAGCTTTTATAATTCACCCCTCCACTTT. Protein product: CASSFYNSPLHF.

This chain uses TRBV21-1 with TRBJ2-7; TRBD2 is the table's D call and was not checked against the DNA. TRBV21-1 is reported as a pseudogene. This CDR3 is built from 16 residues. The CDR3 nucleotides are TGTGCCAGCAGCAAAAGGACTAGCGGAAGATTATACGAGCAGTACTTC. This gives the protein CASSKRTSGRLYEQYF.

This clone was found a few times. This chain links TRBV5-1 with TRBJ1-5, with D maybe TRBD1 (5 bases). Germline V gene data show CDR1 as SGHRS and CDR2 as YFSETQ. Trimming pared 0 bases from V and 6 bases from J, leaving 13 bases between. The CDR3 runs to 15 residues. CDR3 coding DNA: TGCGCCAGCAGCTTGGAAGGGGCCCAGGGTCAGCCCCAGCATTTT. It encodes CASSLEGAQGQPQHF.

In this sample, this clone turned up a few times. J is TRBJ2-7 and V is TRBV5-4; the D is unclear. Germline lookup yields CDR1 SGHNT and CDR2 YYREEE (reference sequence). The V end lost 2 bases, the J end lost 3 bases, and 9 bases lay between the germline ends. This CDR3 comprises 13 residues. The CDR3 loop reads CASSLPSRYEQYF. The DNA for the CDR3 is TGTGCCAGCAGCTTACCCTCCCGCTACGAGCAGTACTTC.

The chain carries TRBV5-1 and TRBJ1-3; 7 nucleotides match TRBD1. The J segment lost 3 bases and the V segment lost 0 bases, leaving 0 bases of the junction unmatched. The CDR3 contains 14 residues. The germline gives CDR1 SGHRS, CDR2 YFSETQ. CDR3 loop: CASSLGQGGNTIYF. The CDR3 DNA follows: TGCGCCAGCAGCTTGGGACAGGGTGGAAACACCATATATTTT.

The chain links TRBV20-1 to TRBJ2-7; TRBD2 agrees at 9 bases. J lost 1 base, V lost 5 bases, and 6 bases had no gene match. Germline values: CDR1 DFQATT, CDR2 SNEGSKA (reference sequence). The CDR3 runs 14 residues. CDR3 protein: CSAGGLANSYEQYF. The DNA for the CDR3 is TGCAGTGCTGGTGGACTAGCGAATTCCTACGAGCAGTACTTC.

The chain couples TRBV6-6 to TRBJ2-1, with D maybe TRBD2 (6 bases). CDR1 is MNHNY and CDR2 is SVGAGI in the germline V gene (reference sequence). This CDR3 has 15 residues. Trimming shortened V by 6 bases and J by 6 bases, and 18 bases separated the two germline ends. CDR3 sequence reads: CASSLRERRVNEQFF. CDR3 DNA: TGTGCCAGCAGCCTTCGTGAAAGGAGGGTCAATGAGCAGTTCTTC.

The chain carries TRBV12-3 or TRBV12-4 and TRBJ2-1, with 14 bases identical to TRBD2. This CDR3 spans 13 amino acids. The J segment lost 15 bases and the V segment lost 5 bases, leaving 6 bases of the junction unmatched. The CDR3 bases are TGTGCCAGCAGTCCGGGACTAGCGGGAGACCCGTTCTTC. Protein sequence: CASSPGLAGDPFF.

This chain connects TRBV2 to TRBJ1-1; D perhaps matches TRBD1 (6 bases). The CDR3 sequence is 15 residues long. The germline CDR1 and CDR2 sequences are SNHLY and FYNNEI. The V end was cut by 2 bases, the J end by 0 bases, with 10 bases between. In DNA form, the CDR3 reads TGTGCCAGCAGTGAACAGGGGACCCTGAACACTGAAGCTTTCTTT. Its translation: CASSEQGTLNTEAFF.

The chain recombines TRBV28 with TRBJ1-2, with D unclear. Germline assignment: CDR1 MDHEN and CDR2 SYDVKM. This CDR3 spans 10 amino acids. Trimming shortened V by 8 bases and J by 6 bases, and 7 bases separated the two germline ends. The CDR3 loop is CASQENGYTF. The CDR3, as DNA: TGTGCCAGCCAAGAAAATGGCTACACCTTC.

The J gene is TRBJ2-7, the V gene TRBV10-1; D gene uncertain. The V end was cut by 0 bases, the J end by 5 bases, with 8 bases between. The V gene's germline CDR1 is WNHNN and CDR2 SYGVQD (reference sequence). The CDR3 is 13 residues long. CDR3 DNA: TGCGCCAGCAGTGAGTCGCCTGGGAACGAGCAGTACTTC. This sequence encodes CASSESPGNEQYF.

This clone was observed a few times. V usage is TRBV27 and J usage is TRBJ1-2; D perhaps matches TRBD1 (6 bases). CDR3 length equals 18 residues. V dropped 5 bases and J dropped 4 bases, with 26 bases sitting between them. The germline CDR1 and CDR2 sequences are MNHEY and SMNVEV (reference sequence). This CDR3 reads CASSTTPGGAGYPYGYTF. For the CDR3, the DNA is TGTGCCAGCAGTACGACCCCGGGGGGGGCAGGGTATCCCTATGGCTACACCTTC.

This sequence joins TRBV3-1 (or the pseudogene TRBV3-2) and TRBJ1-1, with 8 bases aligning to TRBD1. The CDR3 is made up of 15 amino acids. Germline-derived CDR1 and CDR2 are LGHDT and YNNKEL (reference sequence). V shed 4 bases and J 3 bases; nucleotides not matched to a gene: 7. CDR3 protein: CASSREDREDTEAFF. The CDR3 DNA sequence: TGTGCCAGCAGCCGAGAGGACAGGGAGGACACTGAAGCTTTCTTT.

The rearrangement uses TRBV15 and TRBJ2-1; D ambiguous. Trimming took 0 bases from V and 9 from J, leaving 9 bases between them. Per germline, CDR1 LNHNV and CDR2 YYDKDF (reference sequence). This CDR3 contains 13 residues. Here the CDR3 reads CATSRDRPREQFF. DNA of the CDR3: TGTGCCACCAGCAGAGACAGGCCTCGTGAGCAGTTCTTC.

This chain connects TRBV4-1 to TRBJ2-3; 7 nucleotides match TRBD2. The trim removed 11 bases at V and 5 bases at J, leaving 10 bases unmatched. Germline CDR1 MGHRA, CDR2 YSYEKL. The CDR3 runs to 13 residues. The CDR3 nucleotides are TGCGCCGTTGGGGGAGGGAGGTTAGATACGCAGTATTTT. This gives the protein CAVGGGRLDTQYF.

The genes are TRBV29-1 and TRBJ2-2; TRBD2 might be the D (7 bases). This CDR3 comprises 19 residues. Germline CDR1 reads SQVTM; CDR2 reads ANQGSEA. V lost 4 bases and J 0 bases, leaving 24 bases between the germline ends. CDR3 region: CSVGPPPGDYRANTGELFF. Here the CDR3 DNA reads TGCAGCGTTGGGCCTCCACCGGGGGACTACAGGGCGAACACCGGGGAGCTGTTTTTT.

The chain has TRBV10-1 and TRBJ1-1, with a weak D call TRBD1 (6 bases). Germline assignment: CDR1 WNHNN and CDR2 SYGVQD (reference sequence). The ends were cut back, 0 bases at V and 11 bases at J, with 16 bases in the middle. The CDR3 has 14 amino acids. The CDR3 nucleotides read TGCGCCAGCAGTGAGTCCCAAGGGGGGTACGGGGCTTTCTTT. This gives the protein CASSESQGGYGAFF.

The CDR3: CASSDAGGETQYF. CDR3 in DNA: TGCGCCAGCAGCGATGCGGGAGGAGAGACCCAGTACTTC. The rearrangement joins TRBV5-1 to TRBJ2-5, with 8 bases lining up with TRBD2. The CDR3 is 13 residues long. V gave up 4 bases and J gave up 4 bases; unmatched junction bases: 3. From germline, CDR1 is SGHRS and CDR2 YFSETQ. Together with reference TRBV5-1 and TRBJ2-5, the CDR3 gives the full variable domain: KAGVTQTPRYLIKTRGQQVTLSCSPISGHRSVSWYQQTPGQGLQFLFEYFSETQRNKGNFPGRFSGRQFSNSRSEMNVSTLELGDSALYLCASSDAGGETQYFGPGTRLLVL.

The chain links TRBV28 to TRBJ1-4; no clear D. V was pared by 6 bases and J by 0 bases, with 11 bases between. The CDR3 loop spans 15 amino acids. Germline values: CDR1 MDHEN, CDR2 SYDVKM. The CDR3 DNA sequence: TGTGCCAGCAGGGGCCTCCACGCAACTAATGAAAAACTGTTTTTT. It is translated as CASRGLHATNEKLFF.